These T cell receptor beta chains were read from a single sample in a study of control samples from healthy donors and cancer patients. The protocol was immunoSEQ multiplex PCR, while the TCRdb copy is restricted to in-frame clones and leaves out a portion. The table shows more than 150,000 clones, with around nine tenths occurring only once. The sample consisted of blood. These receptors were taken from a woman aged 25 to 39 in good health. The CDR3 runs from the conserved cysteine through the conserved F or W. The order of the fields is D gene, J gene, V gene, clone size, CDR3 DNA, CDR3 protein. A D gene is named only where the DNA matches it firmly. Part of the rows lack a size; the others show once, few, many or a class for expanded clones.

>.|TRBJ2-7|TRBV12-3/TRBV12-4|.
TGTGCCAGCAGTTCAGGGCCCAACTACGAGCAGTACTTC
CASSSGPNYEQYF
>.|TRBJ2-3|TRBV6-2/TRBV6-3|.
TGTGCCAGCAGTAGGGACAGCACAGATACGCAGTATTTT
CASSRDSTDTQYF
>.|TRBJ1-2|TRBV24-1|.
TGTGCCACCGCGGACTCCCTCGGCGGCTACACCTTC
CATADSLGGYTF
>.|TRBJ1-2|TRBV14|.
TGTGCCAGCAGCCAAGATTGGGGCCTAGCCTATGGCTACACCTTC
CASSQDWGLAYGYTF
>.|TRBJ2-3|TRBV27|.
TGTGCCAGCAGTTTTCACGGGTCAGATACGCAGTATTTT
CASSFHGSDTQYF
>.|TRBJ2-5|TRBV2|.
TGTGCCAGCAGTGAAGCATGGGGGTGGAGGGAAGAGACCCAGTACTTC
CASSEAWGWREETQYF
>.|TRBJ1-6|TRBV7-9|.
TGTGCCAGCAGCTTCGAGGGTTCGTCCCTCCACTTT
CASSFEGSSLHF
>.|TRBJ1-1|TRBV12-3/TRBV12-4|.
TGTGCCAGCAGTGCCTCGGGGTATACCGAAGCTTTCTTT
CASSASGYTEAFF
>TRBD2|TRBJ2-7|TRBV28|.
TGTGCCAGCAGTCTCAGACTAGCGGGAGTCATATACGAGCAGTACTTC
CASSLRLAGVIYEQYF
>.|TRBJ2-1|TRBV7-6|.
TGTGCCAGCAGCTTGGTAAAGTCAAGCTCCTACAATGAGCAGTTCTTC
CASSLVKSSSYNEQFF
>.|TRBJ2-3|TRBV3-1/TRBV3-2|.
TGTGCCAGCAGCTATAACACAGATACGCAGTATTTT
CASSYNTDTQYF
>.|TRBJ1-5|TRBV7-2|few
TGTGCCAGCAGCCCTAGAAGAGGAGATAGCAATCAGCCCCAGCATTTT
CASSPRRGDSNQPQHF
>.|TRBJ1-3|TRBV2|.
TGTGCCAGCAGCTTCAGGGAAGGAAAGGGAAACACCATATATTTT
CASSFREGKGNTIYF
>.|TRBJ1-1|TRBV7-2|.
TGTGCCAGCAGCTTCGGGGCGCGGGCTGAAGCTTTCTTT
CASSFGARAEAFF
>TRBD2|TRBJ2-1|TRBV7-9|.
TGTGCCAGCAGCTCTTATCTAGCGGGCCCCTACAATGAGCAGTTCTTC
CASSSYLAGPYNEQFF
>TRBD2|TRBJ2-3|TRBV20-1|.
TGCAGTGCTAGTGTGGTTAGGCTAGCGGGTGGCACTAGCACAGATACGCAGTATTTT
CSASVVRLAGGTSTDTQYF
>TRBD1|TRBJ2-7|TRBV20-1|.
TGCAGTGCCAGTACAGGGGGCGCGTTCTACGAGCAGTACTTC
CSASTGGAFYEQYF
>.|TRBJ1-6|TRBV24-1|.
TGTGCCACCAGTGAGGCGGGGGAATCTTCACCCCTCCACTTT
CATSEAGESSPLHF
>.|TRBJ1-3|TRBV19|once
TGTGCCAGTAGTATAGAGGGGACCGTGACGGGAAACACCATATATTTT
CASSIEGTVTGNTIYF
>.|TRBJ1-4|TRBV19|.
TGTGCCAGTAGTATAGAGGGGACATTTTCTGAAAAACTGTTTTTT
CASSIEGTFSEKLFF
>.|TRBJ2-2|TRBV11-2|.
TGTGCCAGCAGCCAACAGGGTGGTACCGGGGAGCTGTTTTTT
CASSQQGGTGELFF
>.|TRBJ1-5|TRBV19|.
TGTGCCAGTAGACTGACAGGCTATAGCAATCAGCCCCAGCATTTT
CASRLTGYSNQPQHF
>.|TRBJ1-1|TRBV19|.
TGTGCCAGTAGTATCTTGGGCTATGAAGCTTTCTTT
CASSILGYEAFF
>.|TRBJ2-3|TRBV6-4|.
TGTGCCAGCAGTGAATCGGTGCTTAGCACAGATACGCAGTATTTT
CASSESVLSTDTQYF
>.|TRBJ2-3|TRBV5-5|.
TGTGCCAGCACCTTCGCCGGGCAGGGCACAGATACGCAGTATTTT
CASTFAGQGTDTQYF
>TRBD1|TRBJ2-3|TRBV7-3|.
TGTGCCAGCAGCCCAGGGACAGGGGCACGGGGTACGCAGTATTTT
CASSPGTGARGTQYF
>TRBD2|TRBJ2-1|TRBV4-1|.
TGCGCCAGCAGCCAAGATAAACTAGCGGGGTACAATGAGCAGTTCTTC
CASSQDKLAGYNEQFF
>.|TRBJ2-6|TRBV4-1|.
TGCGCCAGCAGCCTCCTAGGGGTTCGCGGGACTGGGGCCAACGTCCTGACTTTC
CASSLLGVRGTGANVLTF
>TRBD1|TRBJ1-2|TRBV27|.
TGTGCCAGCGGGACAGGGGTCTATGGCTACACCTTC
CASGTGVYGYTF
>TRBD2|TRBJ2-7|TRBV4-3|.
TGCGCCAGCAGCCAAGATCTAGCTAGCGGGATCAAGCAGTACTTC
CASSQDLASGIKQYF
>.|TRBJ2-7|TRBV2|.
TGTGCCAGCATAATAGCGCGCGAGCAGTACTTC
CASIIAREQYF
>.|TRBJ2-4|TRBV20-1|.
TGCAGTGCTAGTCCCCCTAGCTTGGACTTGGGCATTCAGTACTTC
CSASPPSLDLGIQYF
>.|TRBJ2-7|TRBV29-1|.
TGCAGCGTTGAAGATGAACCCACCTACGAGCAGTACTTC
CSVEDEPTYEQYF
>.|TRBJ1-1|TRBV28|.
TGTGCCAGCAGGGAACCTTTGAGGGCTGAAGCTTTCTTT
CASREPLRAEAFF
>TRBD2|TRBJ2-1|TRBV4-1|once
TGCGCCAGCAGCCAACTTCCCCGTCCGGGCGGGAGGGTGGGGAATGAGCAGTTCTTC
CASSQLPRPGGRVGNEQFF
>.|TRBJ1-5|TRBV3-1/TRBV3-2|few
TGTGCCAGCAGCCAAGCAGGTGCGGGGTCTATGTCCCAGCATTTT
CASSQAGAGSMSQHF
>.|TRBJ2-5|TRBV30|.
TGTGCCTGGAGCGGTTTTGTGTGGGAAGAGACCCAGTACTTC
CAWSGFVWEETQYF
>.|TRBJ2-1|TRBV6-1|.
TGTGCCAGCAGTGAAGAGTGGCTAGTCGGCAATGAGCAGTTCTTC
CASSEEWLVGNEQFF
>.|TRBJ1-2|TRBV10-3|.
TGTGCCATCAGTGACAGGGGAGGTAACTATGGCTACACCTTC
CAISDRGGNYGYTF
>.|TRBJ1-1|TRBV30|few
TGTGCCTGGAGTGCTTGGGGGTATAACACTGAAGCTTTCTTT
CAWSAWGYNTEAFF
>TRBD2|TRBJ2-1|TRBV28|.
TGTGCCAGCACCGCTGTGCGTAGCGGGAGCTCCTACAATGAGCAGTTCTTC
CASTAVRSGSSYNEQFF
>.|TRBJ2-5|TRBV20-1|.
TGCAGTGTCCCGGGACGGGAGACCCAGTACTTC
CSVPGRETQYF
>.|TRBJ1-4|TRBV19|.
TGTGCCAGTACCTCACCCGAGGGGGACTTTGGTTCACTGTTTTTT
CASTSPEGDFGSLFF
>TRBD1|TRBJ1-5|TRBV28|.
TGTGCCAGCGGACCTAGGGACAGGTTAAATCAGCCCCAGCATTTT
CASGPRDRLNQPQHF
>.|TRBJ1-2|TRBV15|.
TGTGCCACCAGCAGACCTCGGGGGGAAAAAGGTGGCTACACCTTC
CATSRPRGEKGGYTF
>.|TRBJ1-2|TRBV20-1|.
TGCAGTGCTAGGTCCGAGAGTGGCTACACCTTC
CSARSESGYTF
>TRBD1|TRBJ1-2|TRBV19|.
TGTGCCATCTGGACAGGGGTTACTTGGGACGATGGCTACACCTTC
CAIWTGVTWDDGYTF
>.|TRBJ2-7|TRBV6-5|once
TGTGCCAGCAGTTCATCCATTGGGGAGCAGTACTTC
CASSSSIGEQYF
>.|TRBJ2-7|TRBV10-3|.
TGTGCCATCAGTGAGGTGGCCACAACTAGCCCCCGGAACTACGAGCAGTACTTC
CAISEVATTSPRNYEQYF
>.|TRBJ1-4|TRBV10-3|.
TGTGCCATCAGGGACCTAGGGACACCTTTATATGAAAAACTGTTTTTT
CAIRDLGTPLYEKLFF
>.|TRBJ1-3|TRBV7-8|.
TGTGCCAGCAGCTTAGGGGGCTCTGGAAACACCATATATTTT
CASSLGGSGNTIYF
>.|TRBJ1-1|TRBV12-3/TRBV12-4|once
TGTGCCAGCAGCCCCGGTGGGCGGACTGAAGCTTTCTTT
CASSPGGRTEAFF
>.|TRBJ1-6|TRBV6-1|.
TGTGCCAGCAGTGAAATTGGGGAGCGTTCACCCCTCCACTTT
CASSEIGERSPLHF
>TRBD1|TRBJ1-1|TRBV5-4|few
TGTGCCAGCATCGAACGCCCCCTACAGGGGGGGAACACTGAAGCTTTCTTT
CASIERPLQGGNTEAFF
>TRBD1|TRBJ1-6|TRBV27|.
TGTGCCAGCAGATCGACAGGGGGGCGGTCACCCCTCCACTTT
CASRSTGGRSPLHF
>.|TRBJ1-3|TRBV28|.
TGTGCCAGCAGAAATGTCGGCTCTGGAAACACCATATATTTT
CASRNVGSGNTIYF
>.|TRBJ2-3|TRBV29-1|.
TGCAGCGTTGTGGGCAGGACCACAGATACGCAGTATTTT
CSVVGRTTDTQYF
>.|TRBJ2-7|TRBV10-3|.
TGTGCCATCAGTGAGGTAACAGGGGAGCAGTACTTC
CAISEVTGEQYF
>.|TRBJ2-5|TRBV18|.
TGTGCCAGCTCACCATCGGTCGGAGAGACCCAGTACTTC
CASSPSVGETQYF